This T cell receptor (beta chain) was captured in a study of Ad26.COV2.S vaccination and SARS-CoV-2 variants (dated by TCRdb to the early 2020s). Regarding the complete study: Vaccine-arm donors were drawn from COV1001, a multicentre, randomized, double-blind, placebo-controlled phase I-IIa trial of Ad26.COV2.S in healthy adults. Dosing of Ad26.COV2.S was intramuscular, at either 5x10^10 or 1x10^11 viral particles, delivered as one shot or as two shots spaced 56 days apart. Sequencing of the TCRbeta repertoire served to evaluate the specificity and breadth of SARS-CoV-2-reactive T cell receptors following Ad26.COV2.S vaccination. Investigators remained blinded to trial group allocation during experiments and outcome assessment. The TCR-sequenced set comprised around 30 samples: approximately 19 Ad26.COV2.S vaccine recipients, 5 placebo recipients and 8 SARS-CoV-2 convalescent individuals. Participants in the trial were split at random into five groups of five each, receiving low-dose or high-dose Ad26.COV2.S once or twice, or else placebo on both occasions.

Note on this clone: Its antigen is currently not known. No clone much larger than this one lies a single base away; base qualities are absent.

Findings and caveats that apply to the study as a whole: Spike-specific TCR breadth was higher in Ad26.COV2.S recipients than in placebo recipients (P = 0.0014). After vaccination, substantial breadth of spike-specific CD8+ and CD4+ T cell responses was reported. Vaccine and placebo recipients had comparable non-spike TCR breadth, which fits with the vaccine containing only spike. The study was not powered to compare responses between vaccine doses or regimens. The authors noted that total T cell responses may have been underestimated by the TCR breadth and depth analyses.

The immunoSEQ Assay was used to sequence TCRbeta CDR3 regions. After extraction, genomic DNA underwent amplification by bias-controlled multiplex PCR, followed by high-throughput sequencing. For the original study's pipeline: To quantify the absolute abundance of every unique TCRbeta CDR3 region, sequences were collapsed and filtered. T cell fraction was estimated by normalizing TCRbeta template counts to usable DNA, with usable DNA measured through amplification of reference genes found in all nucleated cells. Repertoire TCRs were annotated as SARS-CoV-2-specific when V gene, CDR3 amino acid sequence and J gene were exactly matched to a known reactive TCR set. MIRA supplied the reference SARS-CoV-2 TCR set, which was filtered for enrichment in COVID-19-positive ImmuneCODE repertoires so that public or cross-reactive TCRs were removed. Drawing on the MIRA antigens, annotated TCRs were analysed further at the level of specific ORF or position within ORF. Breadth was defined as the number of annotated unique rearrangements divided by the total number of unique productive rearrangements, and depth was defined as the summed frequency of the annotated unique rearrangements. TCR breadth was compared between groups using two-sided Wilcoxon rank-sum tests. This immuneACCESS table, as held by TCRdb, lists in-frame sequences with V and J called but not all clones. Of the missing ones, under half trace to an unresolved V gene in checked studies; the others have no known cause. V and J calls plus clone size are reproduced from that table; the DNA served to infer D and trimming. This sample gives roughly 410,000 clones in total; roughly 85% of them show up just once. Around 7% of the sample rests with the top ten.

The CDR3 measures 14 amino acids from cysteine to phenylalanine. The entry retains the CDR3 DNA only, 42 bases that are in frame from base 1. V is clipped by 6 bases and J by 4 bases, and the sequence between their germline boundaries is 15 bases long. CDR1 and CDR2, per the germline V gene, are SGDLS and YYNGEE. The sample's treatment or condition label is to be understood as: over 15 received Ad26.COV2.S at low or high dose, single or two shots; five or six received placebo; per-sample allocation not given. For vaccine and placebo recipients, the sequenced repertoires came from samples collected on day 63 after the first injection. Between 29 July and 7 August 2020, Cohort 1b enrolled around 24 adults aged 18-55 years at one site in Boston, USA. Ad26.COV2.S consisted of a replication-incompetent adenovirus type 26 vector by which a prefusion-stabilized SARS-CoV-2 spike protein from the original Wuhan strain was expressed.

This receptor was identified in a person between 18 and 65 years old who received the Ad26.COV2.S COVID-19 vaccine or a placebo. The chain is made from TRBV9 and TRBJ2-3; the D gene lacks a confident call. The specimen comprised peripheral blood, sampled in a trial of Ad26.COV2.S vaccine versus placebo. The DNA sequence is given as TGTGCCAGCATAAAGGGATTCGTGCCAGATACGCAGTATTTT. This sequence encodes CASIKGFVPDTQYF.